The clone carrying this TCR beta chain turned up a few times. Its antigen is not known. CDR1 is MNHEY and CDR2 is SMNVEV in the germline V gene (reference sequence). There are 15 residues in the CDR3. Trimming removed 6 bases from V and 4 bases from J; junction bases left unmatched: 8. These data are taken from a study of tumor-infiltrating lymphocytes in primary liver carcinoma. Findings and limits, study-wide: Researchers report that only about 8-24% of top clones turned up in all five tumor regions.

With a constant-region primer, TCR beta cDNA was made from 450 to 500 ng of total RNA. Modified slightly, ARM-PCR produced TCR beta libraries over three nested multiplex PCR rounds. For around 9 cycles apiece, the opening two PCR rounds ran with TRBV1-TRBV30 forward primers and a C-beta reverse primer. TCRdb passed the multiplex PCR reads through MiXCR, listing each CDR3 protein once. The table includes around 190,000 distinct CDR3 sequences, around four fifths detected once. Extraction of RNA together with DNA used 20-30 mg of unsorted bulk tissue. The source of this sequence is a man aged 40-49 years with primary liver carcinoma and hepatitis B virus infection. The genes are TRBV27 and TRBJ2-1; 8 bases agree with TRBD2. The material sequenced was tumor tissue from primary liver carcinoma. The CDR3: CASRGSGRGYNEQFF. The CDR3 DNA follows: TGTGCCAGCAGAGGTTCCGGGAGGGGATACAATGAGCAGTTCTTC.